This T cell receptor beta chain is drawn from a study of T cells in Graves' hyperthyroidism and ophthalmopathy. Overall study: Prior to any treatment, at the point of initial diagnosis, peripheral blood was collected. General study results and limits: Ophthalmopathy stood apart from stable hyperthyroidism in a 13 V-J model.

Amplification of TCR beta CDR3 regions was performed using RNA transcripts as template. The TCR CDR3 was amplified in a first-round RT-PCR using the HTBI primer set. One entry per CDR3 protein, called by TCRdb with MiXCR from the multiplex PCR reads. The profile covers some 650,000 distinct CDR3 sequences, with 16% appearing a single time and roughly 3% taken by the ten largest. Duration under 3 months, a NOSPECS grade of at least 4, and a Clinical Activity Score of at least 3 characterized the ophthalmopathy patients. The diagnoses drew upon clinical symptoms, serum thyroxine and TRAb, thyroid ultrasound and orbital computed tomography. This clonotype showed up many times. What it binds is unknown. V was cut by 0 bases and J by 3 bases, with 11 bases left in between. The V gene's germline CDR1 is DFQATT and CDR2 SNEGSKA (reference sequence). This CDR3 comprises 15 residues.

The source material was blood. This clonotype originated in a woman in her thirties or forties with Graves' ophthalmopathy. This chain links TRBV20-1 with TRBJ2-2; tentative D call: TRBD2 (6 bases). This CDR3 is CSARDGGADTGELFF. The CDR3 nucleotides read TGCAGTGCTAGAGATGGCGGGGCGGACACCGGGGAGCTGTTTTTT.